This entry is about one T cell receptor beta chain. The data stem from a study of CD8+ T cells in alopecia areata. The germline V gene encodes CDR1 SGHDT and CDR2 YYEEEE. The CDR3 is 17 amino acids. V shed 1 base and J shed 0 bases, with 11 bases lying between them. The sequencing template was cDNA reverse transcribed from extracted RNA. The repertoire was sequenced with immunoSEQ multiplex PCR; TCRdb's copy has only in-frame clones and lacks some. This table has over 200,000 clones, 50% to 60% appearing once. The sequence was collected from a human donor with alopecia areata. The material was CD4+ T cells sorted from blood, obtained at week 0. The rearrangement uses TRBV5-6 and TRBJ2-6, with D tentatively TRBD2 (5 bases). CDR3 DNA sequence: TGTGCCAGCAGCTTGTTCGGGGATGACTCTGGGGCCAACGTCCTGACTTTC. It is translated as CASSLFGDDSGANVLTF.